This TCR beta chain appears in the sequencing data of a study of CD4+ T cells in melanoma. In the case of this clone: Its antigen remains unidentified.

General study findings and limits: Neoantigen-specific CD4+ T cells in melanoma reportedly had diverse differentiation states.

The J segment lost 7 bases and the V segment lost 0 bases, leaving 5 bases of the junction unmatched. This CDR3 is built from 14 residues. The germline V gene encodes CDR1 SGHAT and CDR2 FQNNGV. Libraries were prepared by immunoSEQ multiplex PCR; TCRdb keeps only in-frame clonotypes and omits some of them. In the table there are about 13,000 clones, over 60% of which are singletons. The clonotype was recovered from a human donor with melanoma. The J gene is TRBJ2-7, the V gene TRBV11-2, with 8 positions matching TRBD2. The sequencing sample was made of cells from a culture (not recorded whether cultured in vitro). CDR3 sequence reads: CASSLDGGAREQYF. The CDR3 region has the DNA TGTGCCAGCAGCTTAGACGGGGGGGCTCGGGAGCAGTACTTC.